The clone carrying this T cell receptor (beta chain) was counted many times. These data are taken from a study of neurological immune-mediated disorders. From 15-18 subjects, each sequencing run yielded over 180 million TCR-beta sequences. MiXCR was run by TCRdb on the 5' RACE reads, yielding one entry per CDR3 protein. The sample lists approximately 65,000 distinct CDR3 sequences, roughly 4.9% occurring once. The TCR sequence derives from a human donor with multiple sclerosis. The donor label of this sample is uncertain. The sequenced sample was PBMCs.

CDR3 bases: TGTGCCAGCAGCTTAGCCTCAGGGATTGTCTACGAGCAGTACTTC. Amino acids: CASSLASGIVYEQYF. This chain links TRBV11-2 with TRBJ2-7; tentative D call: TRBD1 (5 bases). Germline loops: CDR1 SGHAT, CDR2 FQNNGV. The CDR3 runs to 15 residues. The V end lost 1 base, the J end lost 3 bases, and 13 bases lay between the germline ends. The entire variable domain, with the rest obtained from reference TRBV11-2 and TRBJ2-7, is as follows: EAGVAQSPRYKIIEKRQSVAFWCNPISGHATLYWYQQILGQGPKLLIQFQNNGVVDDSQLPKDRFSAERLKGVDSTLKIQPAKLEDSAVYLCASSLASGIVYEQYFGPGTRLTVT.